The rows below give T cell receptor beta chains drawn from one sample of a study of blood T cell repertoires in COVID-19. Using immunoSEQ multiplex PCR, the repertoire was profiled, and TCRdb retains in-frame clones only, with some absent. The sample has almost 100,000 clones, around nine tenths seen once. The sequenced sample consisted of peripheral blood. Receptors originate from a man in his forties or fifties with acute or convalescent COVID-19. Both conserved end residues are part of each CDR3. Each record gives: D gene, V gene, clone size, J gene, CDR3 DNA, CDR3 protein. A D gene is named only where the DNA matches it firmly. Clone size, where shown, is once, few, many, or a class for clones that have expanded.

.	TRBV2	.	TRBJ2-3	TGTGCCAGCAGTGGACAGTCCTTGAGCACAGATACGCAGTATTTT	CASSGQSLSTDTQYF
TRBD1	TRBV5-1	.	TRBJ1-1	TGCGCCAGCAGCCACAACAGGGGGAAGAACACTGAAGCTTTCTTT	CASSHNRGKNTEAFF
.	TRBV27	.	TRBJ1-1	TGTGCCAGCAGTGCGAGGGGGTTGACTGAAGCTTTCTTT	CASSARGLTEAFF
TRBD2	TRBV2	.	TRBJ2-5	TGTGCCAGCAGTTGGGGGCTAGCGGGAGGCTTAGAGGAGACCCAGTACTTC	CASSWGLAGGLEETQYF
TRBD1	TRBV6-5	.	TRBJ1-1	TGTGCCAGCAGTCGAACAGGGGGCGTTGGGGCTTTCTTT	CASSRTGGVGAFF
TRBD1	TRBV19	.	TRBJ2-1	TGTGCCAGTAGTACTTCGGGACAGGGCAATGAGCAGTTCTTC	CASSTSGQGNEQFF
TRBD1	TRBV7-2	once	TRBJ1-5	TGTGCCAGCAGCCCAGGCGGGACAGGGTCGGTTAGCAATCAGCCCCAGCATTTT	CASSPGGTGSVSNQPQHF
.	TRBV29-1	.	TRBJ2-7	TGCAGCGTCTATTTTAGCGACTCCTACGAGCAGTACTTC	CSVYFSDSYEQYF
TRBD2	TRBV13	.	TRBJ2-5	TGTGCCAGCAGCTTCCTAGCGGGAGAGACAGAGACCCAGTACTTC	CASSFLAGETETQYF
.	TRBV6-6	.	TRBJ2-3	TGTGCCAGCAGTTACGGAGGGGGCAAGGCAGATACGCAGTATTTT	CASSYGGGKADTQYF
.	TRBV7-8	.	TRBJ2-3	TGTGCCAGCAGCTTAGAGAATCAGGGACTGGGCACAGATACGCAGTATTTT	CASSLENQGLGTDTQYF
TRBD1	TRBV5-8	.	TRBJ1-4	TGTGCCAGCAGCTTACCGGGACAGGGAAAAGAAAAACTGTTTTTT	CASSLPGQGKEKLFF
.	TRBV6-5	.	TRBJ1-1	TGTGCCAGCAGGCCATCGAAGCGGACTGAAGCTTTCTTT	CASRPSKRTEAFF
.	TRBV11-3	.	TRBJ2-1	TGTGCCAGCAGCCCCCTGGTTGCGTACAATGAGCAGTTCTTC	CASSPLVAYNEQFF
.	TRBV10-3	.	TRBJ2-7	TGTGCCATCAGTGAGGGTGGCAGCTCCTACGAGCAGTACTTC	CAISEGGSSYEQYF
.	TRBV13	.	TRBJ2-1	TGTGCCAGCAGCTTTATGAGAGCCGGGGATGAGCAGTTCTTC	CASSFMRAGDEQFF
TRBD2	TRBV9	.	TRBJ2-5	TGTGCCAGCAGCGAGGGACTAGCGGTTCAAGAGACCCAGTACTTC	CASSEGLAVQETQYF
.	TRBV7-2	.	TRBJ2-3	TGTGCCAGCAGCTTAGACGGGGGGCCAAGCACAGATACGCAGTATTTT	CASSLDGGPSTDTQYF
.	TRBV30	.	TRBJ1-1	TGTGCCTGGAGTGTAAATAGGCGGTACTATCGGGGAAGTGGGACTGAAGCTTTCTTT	CAWSVNRRYYRGSGTEAFF
.	TRBV24-1	.	TRBJ1-5	TGTGCCACCAGTGACCCGACAGGACCTTCGGGTCAGCCCCAGCATTTT	CATSDPTGPSGQPQHF
TRBD2	TRBV19	few	TRBJ2-7	TGTGCCAGTAGTGAAAGCGGGAGGGCCGAGGTCGAGCAGTACTTC	CASSESGRAEVEQYF
.	TRBV7-2	.	TRBJ2-5	TGTGCCAGCAGCTTGCGGCTCCAAGAGACCCAGTACTTC	CASSLRLQETQYF
.	TRBV5-1	few	TRBJ2-7	TGCGCCAGCAGCGTGGCCCTCTCCTACGAGCAGTACTTC	CASSVALSYEQYF
TRBD2	TRBV19	.	TRBJ2-2	TGTGCCAGTATCCCGACTAGCGGGAGTACCGGGGAGCTGTTTTTT	CASIPTSGSTGELFF
.	TRBV5-8	.	TRBJ2-5	TGTGCCAGCAGCCGGAGGGAGACCCAGTACTTC	CASSRRETQYF
TRBD1	TRBV11-2	.	TRBJ1-4	TGTGCCAGCAGCCCGACAGGGTCTGAAAAACTGTTTTTT	CASSPTGSEKLFF
.	TRBV11-2	.	TRBJ2-7	TGTGCCAGCAGCACCCAACCAGGGCTGGTTGATTCTGAGCAGTACTTC	CASSTQPGLVDSEQYF
TRBD2	TRBV7-4	.	TRBJ2-2	TGTGCCAGCAACTACCCCCCGGGACTACAAAACACCGGGGAGCTGTTTTTT	CASNYPPGLQNTGELFF
.	TRBV5-1	.	TRBJ1-6	TGCGCCAGCAGCTTGGTGGGAGGGGCCCGTTCACCCCTCCACTTT	CASSLVGGARSPLHF
.	TRBV5-1	.	TRBJ2-3	TGCGCCAGCAGCCCCCTGCGTGATACGCAGTATTTT	CASSPLRDTQYF
TRBD1	TRBV24-1	.	TRBJ2-7	TGTGCCACCAGTGATCGACAGGGTGGATACGAGCAGTACTTC	CATSDRQGGYEQYF
.	TRBV6-6	once	TRBJ2-2	TGTGCCAGCAGTTCGTTGACTAACGGGGAGCTGTTTTTT	CASSSLTNGELFF
.	TRBV7-2	.	TRBJ1-6	TGTGCCAGCAGCTTAGTACAGGAAAATTCACCCCTCCACTTT	CASSLVQENSPLHF
.	TRBV19	.	TRBJ1-5	TGTGCCAGTAGTGCCGCCGACACAGGGCTGGGGGGGACCCAGCATTTT	CASSAADTGLGGTQHF
.	TRBV5-8	.	TRBJ1-5	TGTGCCAGCAGCAGCAGGGAAAATCAGCCCCAGCATTTT	CASSSRENQPQHF
.	TRBV7-3	.	TRBJ1-6	TGTGCCAGCAGCTCGACAGGTTATAATTCACCCCTCCACTTT	CASSSTGYNSPLHF
.	TRBV27	.	TRBJ2-7	TGTGCCAGCAGTTCTCGGGACTCTCCTAGGTCTACCTACGAGCAGTACTTC	CASSSRDSPRSTYEQYF
.	TRBV19	.	TRBJ2-5	TGTGCCAGTACCTGGGGCGACGGGGAGACCCAGTACTTC	CASTWGDGETQYF
.	TRBV6-1	.	TRBJ1-5	TGTGCCAGCAGTGCGAGCAGGGGTTCCTTAAATCAGCCCCAGCATTTT	CASSASRGSLNQPQHF
TRBD1	TRBV19	.	TRBJ1-2	TGTGCCAGTAGGATCGTCGACCTTGGGACAGACCATGGCTACACCTTC	CASRIVDLGTDHGYTF